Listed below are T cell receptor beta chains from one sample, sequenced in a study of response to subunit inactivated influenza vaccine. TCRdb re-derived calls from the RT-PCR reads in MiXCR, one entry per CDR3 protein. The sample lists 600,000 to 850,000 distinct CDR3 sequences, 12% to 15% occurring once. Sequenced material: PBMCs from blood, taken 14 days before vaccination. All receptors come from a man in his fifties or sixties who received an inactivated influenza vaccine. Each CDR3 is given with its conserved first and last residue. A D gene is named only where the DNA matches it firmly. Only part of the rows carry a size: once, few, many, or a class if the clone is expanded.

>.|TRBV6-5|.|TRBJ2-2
TGTGCCAGCAGTTACTCGAAACTAGTGGCCGGGGAGCTGTTTTTT
CASSYSKLVAGELFF
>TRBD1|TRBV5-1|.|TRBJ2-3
TGCGCCAGCAGCCTAGAGGACAGGGGATCCGCAGATACGCAGTATTTT
CASSLEDRGSADTQYF
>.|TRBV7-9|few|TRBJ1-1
TGTGCCAGCAGCTCTAACGTGGGGGATGAAGCTTTCTTT
CASSSNVGDEAFF
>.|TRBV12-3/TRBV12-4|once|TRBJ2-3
TGTGCCAGCATGCAGGAGTCTAGCACAGATACGCAGTATTTT
CASMQESSTDTQYF
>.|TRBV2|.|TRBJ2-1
TGTGCCAGCATGACGGGAACTGAGCAGTTCTTC
CASMTGTEQFF
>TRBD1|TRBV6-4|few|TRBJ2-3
TGTGCCAGCAGCAATACAGGGGGCGGTACGCAGTATTTT
CASSNTGGGTQYF
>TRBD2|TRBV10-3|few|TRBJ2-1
TGTGCCATCAGTGGGATGGCGGGGGTGATCGATGAGCAGTTCTTC
CAISGMAGVIDEQFF
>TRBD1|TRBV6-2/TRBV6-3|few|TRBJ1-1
TGTGCCAGCAGTCCGCCCGGGACAGGTGAAGCTTTCTTT
CASSPPGTGEAFF
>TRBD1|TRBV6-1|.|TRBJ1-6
TGTGCCAGCGGCCGGGACAGGAACCCACGAGGTGGTTCACCCCTCCACTTT
CASGRDRNPRGGSPLHF
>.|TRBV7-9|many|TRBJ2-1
TGTGCCAGCAGTTTGGACAGAGGGGGCTCCTACAATGAGCAGTTCTTC
CASSLDRGGSYNEQFF
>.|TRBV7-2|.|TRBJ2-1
TGTGCCAGCAGCTCCGCAGTTGGGCACAATGAGCAGTTCTTC
CASSSAVGHNEQFF
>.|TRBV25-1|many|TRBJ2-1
TGTGCCAGCAGTGCTGGGGACACCCACAATGAGCAGTTCTTC
CASSAGDTHNEQFF
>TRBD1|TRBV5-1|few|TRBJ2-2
TGCGCCAGCAGCTTAACAGGGGACCCTGCTATAACCGGGGAGCTGTTTTTT
CASSLTGDPAITGELFF
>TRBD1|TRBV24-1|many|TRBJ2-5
TGTGCCACCAGTGAACCCCGATCAGGGGGCAGAGAGACCCAGTACTTC
CATSEPRSGGRETQYF
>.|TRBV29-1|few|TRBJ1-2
TGCAGCGTTGACTTGGGGATCACATCTAAAGGCTACACCTTC
CSVDLGITSKGYTF
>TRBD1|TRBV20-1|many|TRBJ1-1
TGCAGTGCTACCCCGGGACAGGGGAAAGCTTTCTTT
CSATPGQGKAFF
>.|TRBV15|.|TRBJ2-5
TGTGCCACCAGCAAGCCGGACGATGGGTCGCGGACCCAGTACTTC
CATSKPDDGSRTQYF
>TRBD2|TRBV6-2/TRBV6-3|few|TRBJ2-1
TGTGCCAGCAGTTACTCGACTAGCGGGAGGGACTACAATGAGCAGTTCTTC
CASSYSTSGRDYNEQFF
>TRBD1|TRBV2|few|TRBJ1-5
TGTGCCAGTAGTATCAGGGGGAGCAATCAGCCCCAGCATTTT
CASSIRGSNQPQHF
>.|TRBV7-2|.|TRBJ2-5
TGTGCCAGCAGCCCAATGTCATGGAGGGCGGAGACCCAGTACTTC
CASSPMSWRAETQYF
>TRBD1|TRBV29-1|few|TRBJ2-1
TGCAGCGTTCAGCGGACAGGGAGTACGGATGAGCAGTTCTTC
CSVQRTGSTDEQFF
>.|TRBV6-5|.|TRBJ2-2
TGTGCCAGCAGTTACGGGGACTGGAACACCGGGGAGCTGTTTTTT
CASSYGDWNTGELFF
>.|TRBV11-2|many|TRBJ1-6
TGTGCCAGCAGCTTAGCCTCCGGGTCCTCGAATTCACCCCTCCACTTT
CASSLASGSSNSPLHF
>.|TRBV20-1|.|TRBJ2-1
TGCAGTGCTAGCGGGACTGGCCATGAGCAGTTCTTC
CSASGTGHEQFF